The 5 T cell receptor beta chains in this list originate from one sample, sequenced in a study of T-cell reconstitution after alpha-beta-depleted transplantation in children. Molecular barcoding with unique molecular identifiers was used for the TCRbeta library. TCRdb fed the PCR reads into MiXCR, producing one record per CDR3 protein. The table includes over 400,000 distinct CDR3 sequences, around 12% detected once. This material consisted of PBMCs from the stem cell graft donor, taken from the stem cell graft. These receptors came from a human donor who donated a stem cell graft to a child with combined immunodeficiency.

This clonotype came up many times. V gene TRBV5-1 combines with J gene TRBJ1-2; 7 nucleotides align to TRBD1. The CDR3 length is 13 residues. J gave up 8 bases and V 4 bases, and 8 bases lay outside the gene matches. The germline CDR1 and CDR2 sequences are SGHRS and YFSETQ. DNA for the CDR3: TGCGCCAGCAGCGCCCTAGGGGGCTGGGGCTACACCTTC. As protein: CASSALGGWGYTF.

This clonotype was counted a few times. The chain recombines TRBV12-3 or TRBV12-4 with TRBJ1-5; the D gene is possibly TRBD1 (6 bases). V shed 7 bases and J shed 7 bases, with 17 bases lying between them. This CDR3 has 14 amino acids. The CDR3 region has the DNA TGTGCCAGCAAACCTTCGCAGGGGAGGCAGCCCCAGCATTTT. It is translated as CASKPSQGRQPQHF.

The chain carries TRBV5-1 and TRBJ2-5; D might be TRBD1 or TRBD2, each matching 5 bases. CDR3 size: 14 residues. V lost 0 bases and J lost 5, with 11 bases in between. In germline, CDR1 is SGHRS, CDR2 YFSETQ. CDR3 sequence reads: CASSLVGARETQYF. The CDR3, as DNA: TGCGCCAGCAGCTTGGTCGGGGCCAGGGAGACCCAGTACTTC.

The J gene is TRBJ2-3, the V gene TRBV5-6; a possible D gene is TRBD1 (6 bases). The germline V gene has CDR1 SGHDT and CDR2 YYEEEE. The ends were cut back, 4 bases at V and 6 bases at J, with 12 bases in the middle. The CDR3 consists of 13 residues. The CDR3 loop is CASSSTGRDTQYF. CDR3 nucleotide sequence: TGTGCCAGCAGCAGTACAGGGCGGGATACGCAGTATTTT.

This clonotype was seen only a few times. The CDR3 DNA reads as TGTGCCAGCTCACCACTTCCTGCGGTAGCCAAAAACATTCAGTACTTC. Protein: CASSPLPAVAKNIQYF. The genes are TRBV18 and TRBJ2-4; D unresolved. This CDR3 comprises 16 residues. Germline-derived CDR1 and CDR2 are KGHSH and LQKENI. The V end was cut by 1 base, the J end by 0 bases, with 10 bases between. Filled out from reference TRBV18 and TRBJ2-4, the complete variable domain reads NAGVMQNPRHLVRRRGQEARLRCSPMKGHSHVYWYRQLPEEGLKFMVYLQKENIIDESGMPKERFSAEFPKEGPSILRIQQVVRGDSAAYFCASSPLPAVAKNIQYFGAGTRLSVL.